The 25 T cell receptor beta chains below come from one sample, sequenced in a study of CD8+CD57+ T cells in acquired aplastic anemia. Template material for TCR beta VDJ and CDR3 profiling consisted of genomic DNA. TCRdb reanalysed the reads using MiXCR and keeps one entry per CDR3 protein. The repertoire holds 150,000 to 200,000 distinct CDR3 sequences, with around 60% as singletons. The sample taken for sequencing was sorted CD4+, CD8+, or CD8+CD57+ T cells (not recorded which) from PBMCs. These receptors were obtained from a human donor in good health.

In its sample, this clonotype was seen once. The CDR3 DNA follows: TGTGCCAGCAGCCAGGGACTAGCGGGACAAGAGACCCAGTACTTC. Amino acids: CASSQGLAGQETQYF. V usage is TRBV7-9 and J usage is TRBJ2-5; 13 bases line up with TRBD2. This CDR3 is 15 amino acids long. Germline V gene data show CDR1 as SEHNR and CDR2 as FQNEAQ (reference sequence). V shed 5 bases and J 2 bases; nucleotides not matched to a gene: 2.

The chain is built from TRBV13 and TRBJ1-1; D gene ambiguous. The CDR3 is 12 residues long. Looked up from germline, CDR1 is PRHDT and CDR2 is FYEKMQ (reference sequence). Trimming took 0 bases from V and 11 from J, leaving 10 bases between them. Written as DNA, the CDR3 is TGTGCCAGCAGCTTAGGCCGCACGCCGGCTTTCTTT. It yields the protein CASSLGRTPAFF.

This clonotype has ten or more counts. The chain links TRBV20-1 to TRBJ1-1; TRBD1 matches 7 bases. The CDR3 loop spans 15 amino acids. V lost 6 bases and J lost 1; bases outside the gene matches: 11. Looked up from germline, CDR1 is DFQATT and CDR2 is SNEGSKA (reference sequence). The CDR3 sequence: CSAYQLDRANTEAFF. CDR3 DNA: TGCAGTGCCTACCAGCTAGACAGGGCGAACACTGAAGCTTTCTTT.

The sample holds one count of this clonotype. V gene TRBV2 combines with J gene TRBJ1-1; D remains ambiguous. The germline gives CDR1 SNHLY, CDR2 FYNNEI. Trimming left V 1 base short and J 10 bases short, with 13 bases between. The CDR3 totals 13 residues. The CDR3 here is CASSEVPLPGAFF. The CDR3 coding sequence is TGTGCCAGCAGTGAAGTCCCCCTCCCTGGAGCTTTCTTT.

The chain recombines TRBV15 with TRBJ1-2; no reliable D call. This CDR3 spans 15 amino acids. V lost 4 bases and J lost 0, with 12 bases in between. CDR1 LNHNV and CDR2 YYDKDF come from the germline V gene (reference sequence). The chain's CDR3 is CATSTRGAPNYGYTF. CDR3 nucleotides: TGTGCCACCAGCACCCGGGGAGCACCTAACTATGGCTACACCTTC.

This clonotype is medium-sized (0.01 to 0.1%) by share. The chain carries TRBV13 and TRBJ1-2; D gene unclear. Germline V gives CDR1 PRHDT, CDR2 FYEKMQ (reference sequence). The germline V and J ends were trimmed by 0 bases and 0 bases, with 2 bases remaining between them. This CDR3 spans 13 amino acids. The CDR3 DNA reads TGTGCCAGCAGCTTAGGGTCTAACTATGGCTACACCTTC. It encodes CASSLGSNYGYTF. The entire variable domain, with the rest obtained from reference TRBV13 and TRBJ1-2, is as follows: AAGVIQSPRHLIKEKRETATLKCYPIPRHDTVYWYQQGPGQDPQFLISFYEKMQSDKGSIPDRFSAQQFSDYHSELNMSSLELGDSALYFCASSLGSNYGYTFGSGTRLTVV.

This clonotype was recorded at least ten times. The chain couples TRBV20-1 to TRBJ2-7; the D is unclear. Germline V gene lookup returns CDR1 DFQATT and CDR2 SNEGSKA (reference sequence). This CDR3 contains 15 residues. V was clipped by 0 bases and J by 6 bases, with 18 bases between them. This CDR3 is CSARDHLVGFGEQYF. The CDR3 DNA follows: TGCAGTGCTAGAGATCATCTCGTGGGTTTCGGCGAGCAGTACTTC.

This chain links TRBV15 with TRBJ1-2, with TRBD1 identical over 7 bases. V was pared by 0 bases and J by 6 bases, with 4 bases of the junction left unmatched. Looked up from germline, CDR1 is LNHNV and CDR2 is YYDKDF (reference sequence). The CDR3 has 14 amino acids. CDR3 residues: CATSRDQGGNGYTF. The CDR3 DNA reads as TGTGCCACCAGCAGAGATCAAGGGGGCAATGGCTACACCTTC.

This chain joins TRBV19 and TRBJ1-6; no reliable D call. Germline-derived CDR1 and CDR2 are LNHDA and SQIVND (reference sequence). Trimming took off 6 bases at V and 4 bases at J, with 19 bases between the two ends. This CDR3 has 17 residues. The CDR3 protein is CASSALGRTLYNSPLHF. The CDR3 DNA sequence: TGTGCCAGTAGCGCGCTAGGACGGACCCTATATAATTCACCCCTCCACTTT.

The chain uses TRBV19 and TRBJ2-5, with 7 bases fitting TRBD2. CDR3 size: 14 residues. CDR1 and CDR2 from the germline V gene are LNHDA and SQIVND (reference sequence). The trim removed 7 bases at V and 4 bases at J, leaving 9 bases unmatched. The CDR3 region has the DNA TGTGCCAGTACTTTCGGGGGGTGGGGAGAGACCCAGTACTTC. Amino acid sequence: CASTFGGWGETQYF.

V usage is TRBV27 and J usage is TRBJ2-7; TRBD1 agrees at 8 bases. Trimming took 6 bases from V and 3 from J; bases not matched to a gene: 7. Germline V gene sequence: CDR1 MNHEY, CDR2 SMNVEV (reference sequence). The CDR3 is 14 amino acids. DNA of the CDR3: TGTGCCAGCAGCCTCGGGACAGGACTCTACGAGCAGTACTTC. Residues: CASSLGTGLYEQYF.

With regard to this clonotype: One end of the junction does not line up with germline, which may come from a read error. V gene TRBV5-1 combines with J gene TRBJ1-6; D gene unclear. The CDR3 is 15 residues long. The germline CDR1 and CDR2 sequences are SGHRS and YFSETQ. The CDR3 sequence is CASSSGPMYNSPLHF. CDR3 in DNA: TGCGCCAGCAGCTCCGGACCGATGTATAACTCACCCCTCCACTTT.

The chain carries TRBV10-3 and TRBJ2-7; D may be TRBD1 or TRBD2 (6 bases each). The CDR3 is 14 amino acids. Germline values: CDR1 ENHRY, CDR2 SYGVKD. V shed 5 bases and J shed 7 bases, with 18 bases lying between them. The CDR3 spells CAISNRQAAGEQYF. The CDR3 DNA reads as TGTGCCATCAGTAACAGACAGGCCGCGGGGGAGCAGTACTTC.

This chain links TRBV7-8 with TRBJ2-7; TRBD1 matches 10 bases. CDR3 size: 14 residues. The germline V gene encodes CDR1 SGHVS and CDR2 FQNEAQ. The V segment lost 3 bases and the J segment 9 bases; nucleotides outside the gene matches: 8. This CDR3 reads CASSLSRDRGWQYF. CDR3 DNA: TGTGCCAGCAGCTTGTCCCGGGACAGGGGTTGGCAGTACTTC.

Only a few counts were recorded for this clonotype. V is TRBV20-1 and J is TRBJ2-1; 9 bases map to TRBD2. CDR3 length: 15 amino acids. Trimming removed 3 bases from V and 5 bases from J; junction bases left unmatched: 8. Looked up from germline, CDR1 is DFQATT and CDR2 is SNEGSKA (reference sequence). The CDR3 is CSARLGLAGHNEQFF. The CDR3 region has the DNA TGCAGTGCTAGGCTTGGTCTAGCGGGACACAATGAGCAGTTCTTC.

CDR3 sequence: CASSSGQVHTGELFF. The CDR3 region has the DNA TGTGCCAGCAGCTCGGGACAGGTTCACACCGGGGAGCTGTTTTTT. The rearrangement links TRBV7-9 to TRBJ2-2; TRBD1 matches 8 bases. The CDR3 contains 15 residues. Germline V gene lookup returns CDR1 SEHNR and CDR2 FQNEAQ (reference sequence). Unmatched junction bases numbered 4, after V lost 4 bases and J lost 3 bases. The full variable domain, with the rest looked up from reference TRBV7-9 and TRBJ2-2, is DTGVSQNPRHKITKRGQNVTFRCDPISEHNRLYWYRQTLGQGPEFLTYFQNEAQLEKSRLLSDRFSAERPKGSFSTLEIQRTEQGDSAMYLCASSSGQVHTGELFFGEGSRLTVL.

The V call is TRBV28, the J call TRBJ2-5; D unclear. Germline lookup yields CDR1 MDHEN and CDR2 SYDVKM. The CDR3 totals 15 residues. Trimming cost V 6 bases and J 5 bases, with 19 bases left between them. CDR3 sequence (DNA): TGTGCCAGCAGCCCGCCTCTCACCGGGCCGGAGACCCAGTACTTC. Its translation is CASSPPLTGPETQYF.

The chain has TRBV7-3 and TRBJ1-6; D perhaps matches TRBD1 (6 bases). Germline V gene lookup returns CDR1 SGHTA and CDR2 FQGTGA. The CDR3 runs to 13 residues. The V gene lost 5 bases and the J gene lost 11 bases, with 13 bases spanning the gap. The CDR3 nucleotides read TGTGCCAGCAGCATACAACAGGGCACACCCCTCCACTTT. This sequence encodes CASSIQQGTPLHF.

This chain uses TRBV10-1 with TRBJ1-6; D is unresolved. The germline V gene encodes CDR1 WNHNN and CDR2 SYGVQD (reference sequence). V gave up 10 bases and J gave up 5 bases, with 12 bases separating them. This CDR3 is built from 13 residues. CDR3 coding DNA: TGCGCCACCCAGGCACCGAATAATTCACCCCTCCACTTT. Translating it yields CATQAPNNSPLHF.

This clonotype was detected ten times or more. CDR3 loop: CASSSSGLAGDFLAKNIQYF. The CDR3 DNA sequence: TGCGCCAGCAGCTCCTCGGGACTAGCGGGAGACTTCCTAGCCAAAAACATTCAGTACTTC. This sequence joins TRBV5-1 and TRBJ2-4; TRBD2 matches 14 bases. Germline values: CDR1 SGHRS, CDR2 YFSETQ. The CDR3 spans 20 residues. V dropped 3 bases and J dropped 0; count of bases not matched to a gene: 11.

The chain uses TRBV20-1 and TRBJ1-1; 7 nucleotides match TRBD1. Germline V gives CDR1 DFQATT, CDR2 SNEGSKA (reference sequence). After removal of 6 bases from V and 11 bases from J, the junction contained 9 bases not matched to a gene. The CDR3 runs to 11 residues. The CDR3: CSAQGGLRAFF. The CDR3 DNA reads TGCAGTGCCCAGGGGGGACTTCGGGCTTTCTTT.

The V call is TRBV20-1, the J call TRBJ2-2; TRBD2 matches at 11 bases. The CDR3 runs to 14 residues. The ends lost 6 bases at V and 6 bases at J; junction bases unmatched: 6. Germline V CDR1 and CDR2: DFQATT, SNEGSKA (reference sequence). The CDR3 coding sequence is TGCAGTGCAACTAGCGGGAGTAGATCCGGGGAGCTGTTTTTT. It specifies CSATSGSRSGELFF.

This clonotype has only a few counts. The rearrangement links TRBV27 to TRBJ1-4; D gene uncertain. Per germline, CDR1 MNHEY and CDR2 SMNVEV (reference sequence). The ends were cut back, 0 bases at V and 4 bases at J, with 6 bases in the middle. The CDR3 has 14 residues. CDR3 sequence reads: CASSLSVYNEKLFF. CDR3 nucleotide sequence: TGTGCCAGCAGTTTATCGGTGTATAATGAAAAACTGTTTTTT.

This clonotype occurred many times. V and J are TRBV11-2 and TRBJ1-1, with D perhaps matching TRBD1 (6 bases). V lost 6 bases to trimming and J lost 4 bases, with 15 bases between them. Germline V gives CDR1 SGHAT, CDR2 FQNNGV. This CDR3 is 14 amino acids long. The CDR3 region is CASSFDRSGTEAFF. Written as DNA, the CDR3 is TGTGCCAGCAGTTTCGACAGGTCGGGCACTGAAGCTTTCTTT.

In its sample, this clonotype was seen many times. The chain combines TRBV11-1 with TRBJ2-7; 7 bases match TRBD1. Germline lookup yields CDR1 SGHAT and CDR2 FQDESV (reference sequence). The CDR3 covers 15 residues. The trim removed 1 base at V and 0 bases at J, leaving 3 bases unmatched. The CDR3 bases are TGTGCCAGCAGCTTAGGGGGGACAGCCTCCTACGAGCAGTACTTC. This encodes CASSLGGTASYEQYF.